The 13 T cell receptor beta chains below all came from one sample that was sequenced in a study of T cells of healthy individuals. A single record per CDR3 protein comes from TCRdb applying MiXCR to the 5' RACE reads. The sample consists of around 53,000 distinct CDR3 sequences, roughly 15% of them appearing once. Source of these receptors: a human donor in good health.

This clonotype was picked up a small number of times. The chain recombines TRBV20-1 with TRBJ2-2; weak D call: TRBD2 (5 bases). The CDR3 totals 11 residues. Germline loops: CDR1 DFQATT, CDR2 SNEGSKA (reference sequence). With 5 bases removed from V and 9 bases from J, the gap between germline ends came to 10 bases. This chain's CDR3 is CSALATRELFF. The CDR3 DNA follows: TGCAGTGCTCTAGCTACCCGGGAGCTGTTTTTT.

This clonotype has a count of ten or more. The J gene is TRBJ2-4, the V gene TRBV19; no firm D call. The CDR3 is 15 residues long. With 2 bases removed from V and 5 bases from J, the gap between germline ends came to 13 bases. CDR1 LNHDA and CDR2 SQIVND come from the germline V gene (reference sequence). The CDR3 loop reads CASSISTGSENIQYF. DNA of the CDR3: TGTGCCAGTAGTATATCCACCGGATCAGAAAACATTCAGTACTTC.

This clonotype was seen a handful of times. The chain uses TRBV2 and TRBJ1-1; 7 bases map to TRBD1. The CDR3 runs 13 residues. The germline gives CDR1 SNHLY, CDR2 FYNNEI. With 4 bases clipped from V and 6 bases from J, the junction kept 5 bases outside the gene matches. This CDR3 reads CASSVQGRAEAFF. The DNA of the CDR3 is TGTGCCAGCAGTGTACAGGGGAGGGCTGAAGCTTTCTTT. Using reference TRBV2 and TRBJ1-1 for the parts outside the CDR3, the full variable domain is EPEVTQTPSHQVTQMGQEVILRCVPISNHLYFYWYRQILGQKVEFLVSFYNNEISEKSEIFDDQFSVERPDGSNFTLKIRSTKLEDSAMYFCASSVQGRAEAFFGQGTRLTVV.

This clonotype occurred many times. CDR3 loop: CASTRSGSYGYTF. CDR3 DNA sequence: TGTGCCAGCACCCGAAGCGGCAGCTATGGCTACACCTTC. The chain couples TRBV2 to TRBJ1-2; D not certain. CDR3 size: 13 residues. CDR1 and CDR2 from the germline V gene are SNHLY and FYNNEI. The V end was cut by 7 bases, the J end by 4 bases, with 13 bases between.

This clonotype was seen more than once but under ten times. This sequence joins TRBV5-1 and TRBJ2-7, with TRBD1 matching over 9 bases. The CDR3 runs to 15 residues. Germline V lookup: CDR1 SGHRS, CDR2 YFSETQ. Trimming took 2 bases from V and 2 from J; bases not matched to a gene: 5. The CDR3 bases are TGCGCCAGCAGCTTTGGCGGGACAGGGACCTACGAGCAGTACTTC. Residues: CASSFGGTGTYEQYF.

This clonotype was seen ten or more times. V is TRBV19 and J is TRBJ2-1, with 9 bases that match TRBD2. This CDR3 region has 16 residues. V lost 5 bases and J lost 0; bases outside the gene matches: 5. The germline gives CDR1 LNHDA, CDR2 SQIVND (reference sequence). Here the CDR3 reads CASSGRLADSYNEQFF. CDR3 in DNA: TGTGCCAGTAGTGGCCGACTAGCGGACTCCTACAATGAGCAGTTCTTC.

The chain carries TRBV29-1 and TRBJ2-7; TRBD2 matches at 8 bases. The length of the CDR3 is 13 residues. V was clipped by 6 bases and J by 7 bases; unmatched bases: 11. The germline V gene encodes CDR1 SQVTM and CDR2 ANQGSEA. Here the CDR3 reads CSVLAGSLGEQYF. CDR3 DNA: TGCAGCGTCTTAGCGGGATCGCTGGGAGAGCAGTACTTC.

The chain employs TRBV7-2 and TRBJ2-2; a possible D gene is TRBD1 (5 bases). The V end was cut by 1 base, the J end by 6 bases, with 9 bases between. The germline V gene has CDR1 SGHTA and CDR2 FQGNSA. This CDR3 comprises 14 residues. CDR3 sequence (DNA): TGTGCCAGCAGCTTAGGGTCCAGGGCCGGGGAGCTGTTTTTT. This translates into CASSLGSRAGELFF. The entire variable domain, with the rest obtained from reference TRBV7-2 and TRBJ2-2, is as follows: GAGVSQSPSNKVTEKGKDVELRCDPISGHTALYWYRQSLGQGLEFLIYFQGNSAPDKSGLPSDRFSAERTGGSVSTLTIQRTQQEDSAVYLCASSLGSRAGELFFGEGSRLTVL.

This clonotype occurred many times. The CDR3 is CASSPITSGNTIYF. DNA of the CDR3: TGTGCCAGCAGCCCCATAACCTCTGGAAACACCATATATTTT. The chain employs TRBV9 and TRBJ1-3; unclear D gene. Germline-derived CDR1 and CDR2 are SGDLS and YYNGEE. This CDR3 region has 14 residues. V lost 4 bases to trimming and J lost 0 bases, with 8 bases between them.

This clonotype showed up many times. For the CDR3, the DNA is TGTGCCAGCAGCCCTTCGGGACAGGGACGGGGCGAGCAGTACTTC. Translating gives CASSPSGQGRGEQYF. V gene TRBV11-2 combines with J gene TRBJ2-7; TRBD1 aligns across 9 bases. This CDR3 is built from 15 residues. The J segment lost 6 bases and the V segment lost 5 bases, leaving 11 bases of the junction unmatched. Germline-derived CDR1 and CDR2 are SGHAT and FQNNGV.

This clonotype came up many times. The chain couples TRBV29-1 to TRBJ2-7; TRBD1 matches at 10 bases. The CDR3 has 12 amino acids. Germline V gene data show CDR1 as SQVTM and CDR2 as ANQGSEA. Trimming took 7 bases from V and 3 from J; bases not matched to a gene: 3. The CDR3 sequence is CSAGQGDYEQYF. CDR3 DNA sequence: TGCAGCGCCGGACAGGGGGACTACGAGCAGTACTTC.

This clonotype was observed at least ten times. The chain links TRBV5-1 to TRBJ2-5; D gene unclear. V shed 4 bases and J shed 1 base, with 11 bases lying between them. The CDR3 runs 14 residues. Germline V gene sequence: CDR1 SGHRS, CDR2 YFSETQ. CDR3 region: CASSPASGQETQYF. Here the CDR3 DNA reads TGCGCCAGCAGCCCGGCTAGTGGCCAAGAGACCCAGTACTTC.

This clonotype was observed a few times. The rearrangement links TRBV5-1 to TRBJ2-5; 11 positions match TRBD1. J gave up 5 bases and V 3 bases, and 9 bases lay outside the gene matches. This CDR3 region has 16 residues. From germline, CDR1 is SGHRS and CDR2 YFSETQ. CDR3 amino acids: CASSYRTGGAGETQYF. The CDR3 DNA is TGCGCCAGCAGCTACCGGACAGGGGGCGCCGGGGAGACCCAGTACTTC.